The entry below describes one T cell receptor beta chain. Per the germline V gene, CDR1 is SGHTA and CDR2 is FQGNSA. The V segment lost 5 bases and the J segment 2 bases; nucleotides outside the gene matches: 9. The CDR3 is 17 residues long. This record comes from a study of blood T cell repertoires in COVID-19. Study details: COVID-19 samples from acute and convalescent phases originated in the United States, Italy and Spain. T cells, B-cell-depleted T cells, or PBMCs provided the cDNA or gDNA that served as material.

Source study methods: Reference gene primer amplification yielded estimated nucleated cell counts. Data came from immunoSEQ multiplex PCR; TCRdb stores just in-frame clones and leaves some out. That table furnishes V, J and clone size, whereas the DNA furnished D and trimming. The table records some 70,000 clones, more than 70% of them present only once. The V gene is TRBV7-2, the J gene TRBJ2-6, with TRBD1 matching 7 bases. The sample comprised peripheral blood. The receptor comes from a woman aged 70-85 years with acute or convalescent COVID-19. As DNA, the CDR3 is TGTGCCAGCAGCACTAATCGACAGGGAACTGGGGCCAACGTCCTGACTTTC. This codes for CASSTNRQGTGANVLTF.